One and the same sample provided the 9 T cell receptor beta chains below, sequenced in a study of graft-versus-host responses after intestinal transplantation. Using immunoSEQ multiplex PCR, the repertoire was profiled, and TCRdb retains in-frame clones only, with some absent. There are 95,000 or so clones in the sample; over 75% occur only once, and about 15% lies in the top ten. The sequenced sample was PBMCs, obtained 450 to 480 days after intestinal transplant. The receptors were gathered from a human patient who received an intestinal transplant, so some T cells may come from the graft donor.

CDR3 sequence reads: CASSVSGGPPYEQYF. CDR3 nucleotides: TGTGCCAGCAGCGTCTCGGGGGGGCCGCCCTACGAGCAGTACTTC. V usage is TRBV5-4 and J usage is TRBJ2-7; 8 bases align to TRBD2. This CDR3 has 15 residues. V shed 4 bases, J shed 2 bases, and the junction held 8 bases outside the gene matches. Germline CDR1 reads SGHNT; CDR2 reads YYREEE (reference sequence).

CDR3 DNA sequence: TGTGCCAGCAGCTTAGATTGGGCCGGGGAGCTGTTTTTT. This translates into CASSLDWAGELFF. The chain is built from TRBV7-8 and TRBJ2-2; no clear D. This CDR3 is 13 amino acids long. With 1 base removed from V and 6 bases from J, the gap between germline ends came to 6 bases. Germline V lookup: CDR1 SGHVS, CDR2 FQNEAQ.

The V gene is TRBV11-2, the J gene TRBJ2-3, with 9 bases fitting TRBD1. V shed 2 bases and J 3 bases; nucleotides not matched to a gene: 3. CDR1 SGHAT and CDR2 FQNNGV come from the germline V gene. This CDR3 has 15 residues. The CDR3 nucleotides read TGTGCCAGCAGCTTAACAGGGGGCGATACAGATACGCAGTATTTT. Translated: CASSLTGGDTDTQYF.

The chain has TRBV5-6 and TRBJ1-2; D not certain. Looked up from germline, CDR1 is SGHDT and CDR2 is YYEEEE. Trimming stripped 0 bases from V and 11 bases from J, with 8 bases between. The CDR3 length is 11 residues. The CDR3 nucleotides read TGTGCCAGCAGCTTGGGCAGCATTTACACCTTC. Translating it yields CASSLGSIYTF.

The table lists this clone with a count of one. The chain employs TRBV5-1 and TRBJ2-7; D unclear. The CDR3 is 13 amino acids. Germline-derived CDR1 and CDR2 are SGHRS and YFSETQ. V gave up 2 bases and J gave up 2 bases, with 8 bases separating them. The CDR3 region is CASSFRSTYEQYF. The CDR3 coding sequence is TGCGCCAGCAGCTTCCGCAGTACCTACGAGCAGTACTTC. The full variable domain, completed using reference TRBV5-1 and TRBJ2-7, is KAGVTQTPRYLIKTRGQQVTLSCSPISGHRSVSWYQQTPGQGLQFLFEYFSETQRNKGNFPGRFSGRQFSNSRSEMNVSTLELGDSALYLCASSFRSTYEQYFGPGTRLTVT.

This chain links TRBV11-2 with TRBJ2-1, with 11 bases lining up with TRBD1. CDR3 length: 15 amino acids. Trimming at V came to 5 bases and at J to 4 bases, leaving 4 bases not matched to a gene. The germline gives CDR1 SGHAT, CDR2 FQNNGV. This chain's CDR3 is CASSPGTGGYNEQFF. The CDR3 DNA reads TGTGCCAGCAGCCCCGGGACAGGGGGGTACAATGAGCAGTTCTTC.

The chain couples TRBV6-5 to TRBJ2-5; 13 positions agree with TRBD2. CDR1 MNHEY and CDR2 SVGAGI come from the germline V gene. The V and J ends lost 6 bases and 6 bases, in that order; junction bases with no gene match: 7. This CDR3 is built from 15 residues. CDR3 loop: CASSLGLAGDKTQYF. In nucleotides, the CDR3 is TGTGCCAGCAGCCTCGGACTAGCGGGGGATAAGACCCAGTACTTC.

This clone has just one count. The gene calls are TRBV5-1 and TRBJ1-4; D perhaps matches TRBD1 (6 bases). The CDR3 has 16 amino acids. The germline V and J ends were trimmed by 0 bases and 2 bases, with 11 bases remaining between them. From germline, CDR1 is SGHRS and CDR2 YFSETQ. CDR3 in DNA: TGCGCCAGCAGCTTGGTGGGGGGCCGGACTAATGAAAAACTGTTTTTT. It is translated as CASSLVGGRTNEKLFF. Using reference TRBV5-1 and TRBJ1-4 for the parts outside the CDR3, the full variable domain is KAGVTQTPRYLIKTRGQQVTLSCSPISGHRSVSWYQQTPGQGLQFLFEYFSETQRNKGNFPGRFSGRQFSNSRSEMNVSTLELGDSALYLCASSLVGGRTNEKLFFGSGTQLSVL.

The CDR3 reads CASSQVAHDGEQFF. CDR3 bases: TGTGCCAGCAGCCAAGTGGCTCATGACGGTGAGCAGTTCTTC. The chain recombines TRBV4-2 with TRBJ2-1; D is unresolved. Germline-derived CDR1 and CDR2 are LGHNA and YNFKEQ. Trimming took off 1 base at V and 9 bases at J, with 13 bases between the two ends. The CDR3 runs 14 residues.